A selection of T cell receptor beta chains follows, all from one sample in a study of cytomegalovirus exposure and HLA in healthy donors. Produced via immunoSEQ multiplex PCR; TCRdb's table is partial and in-frame only. The table lists more than 95,000 clones, approximately 94% of them singletons. Material: PBMCs. All receptors derive from a woman aged 18 to 35 in good health and CMV-seronegative. Both conserved end residues are part of each CDR3. The order of the fields is V gene, J gene, D gene, clone size, CDR3 protein, CDR3 DNA. D genes are given only for firm matches. Size is omitted from some rows. Given values are once, few, many or a class for expanded clones.

TRBV6-4	TRBJ2-3	.	once	CASSEGTSTDTQYF	TGTGCCAGCAGTGAGGGGACTAGCACAGATACGCAGTATTTT
TRBV6-5	TRBJ1-1	TRBD1	.	CASSGGQPNTEAFF	TGTGCCAGCAGTGGGGGACAGCCGAACACTGAAGCTTTCTTT
TRBV5-1	TRBJ2-3	TRBD1	.	CASSFWAQIQGASTDTQYF	TGCGCCAGCAGCTTTTGGGCCCAAATTCAGGGGGCCAGCACAGATACGCAGTATTTT
TRBV25-1	TRBJ2-1	TRBD2	.	CASSALAGNNEQFF	TGTGCCAGCAGTGCGCTAGCGGGAAATAATGAGCAGTTCTTC
TRBV4-1	TRBJ1-3	.	.	CASSHRQRSGDSGNTIYF	TGCGCCAGCAGCCACCGTCAACGATCAGGCGACTCTGGAAACACCATATATTTT
TRBV27	TRBJ1-5	TRBD1	.	CASSRLGQNTNQPQHF	TGTGCCAGCAGTCGGCTGGGACAGAACACCAATCAGCCCCAGCATTTT
TRBV9	TRBJ1-1	.	.	CASSVYRENTEAFF	TGTGCCAGCAGCGTATACAGGGAGAACACTGAAGCTTTCTTT
TRBV19	TRBJ1-1	.	.	CASSIDLNTEAFF	TGTGCCAGTAGTATAGACCTTAATACTGAAGCTTTCTTT
TRBV2	TRBJ2-1	TRBD1	.	CASRDRGSIDQFF	TGTGCCAGCAGGGACAGGGGGTCAATCGATCAGTTCTTC
TRBV29-1	TRBJ1-4	TRBD1	once	CSVEGGQGREKLFF	TGCAGCGTTGAAGGCGGACAGGGGAGGGAAAAACTGTTTTTT
TRBV30	TRBJ2-3	TRBD2	.	CAWSIAGGWDTQYF	TGTGCCTGGAGCATAGCGGGGGGGTGGGATACGCAGTATTTT
TRBV6-5	TRBJ1-1	.	.	CASSKGQMGNTEAFF	TGTGCCAGCAGTAAAGGACAGATGGGGAACACTGAAGCTTTCTTT
TRBV28	TRBJ1-2	.	.	CASSLSSGGLGYTF	TGTGCCAGCAGTTTATCCTCCGGTGGACTGGGCTACACCTTC
TRBV7-9	TRBJ1-5	TRBD1	.	CASSLGQVNQPQHF	TGTGCCAGCAGCTTGGGACAGGTTAATCAGCCCCAGCATTTT